These 20 T cell receptor beta chains originate from one sample sequenced in a study of T cell responses to AZD1222 COVID-19 vaccine. Assay used: immunoSEQ multiplex PCR; TCRdb lists only in-frame clones, some missing. The repertoire includes about 130,000 clones, 70% to 90% of them detected once, and 9.5% sits in the top ten. Source: peripheral blood, taken 28 days after the second AZD1222 dose. These receptor sequences come from an adult who received the AZD1222 COVID-19 vaccine.

The chain has TRBV6-1 and TRBJ1-4; D is perhaps TRBD1 (5 bases). This CDR3 is 16 amino acids long. Deletions cut 3 bases from V and 0 bases from J, with 11 bases between. Germline assignment: CDR1 MNHNS and CDR2 SASEGT. This CDR3 reads CASSDNRQTTNEKLFF. In DNA, the CDR3 is TGTGCCAGCAGTGATAACAGACAGACAACTAATGAAAAACTGTTTTTT.

The V call is TRBV27, the J call TRBJ1-3, with unresolved D. Trimming shortened V by 4 bases and J by 0 bases, and 7 bases separated the two germline ends. Germline values: CDR1 MNHEY, CDR2 SMNVEV (reference sequence). The CDR3 runs to 14 residues. The chain's CDR3 is CASSSWDSGNTIYF. The CDR3 DNA follows: TGTGCCAGCAGTTCCTGGGACTCTGGAAACACCATATATTTT.

V gene TRBV9 combines with J gene TRBJ2-7; D is unresolved. CDR1 and CDR2 from the germline V gene are SGDLS and YYNGEE. The CDR3 has 16 residues. V was trimmed by 0 bases and J by 1 base, leaving 14 bases between them. This CDR3 is CASSVGIEVGSYEQYF. For the CDR3, the DNA is TGTGCCAGCAGCGTAGGTATTGAAGTCGGATCCTACGAGCAGTACTTC.

The rearrangement joins TRBV10-3 to TRBJ1-5, with 8 bases fitting TRBD1. The CDR3 consists of 19 residues. The J segment lost 6 bases and the V segment lost 2 bases, leaving 18 bases of the junction unmatched. CDR1 is ENHRY and CDR2 is SYGVKD in the germline V gene. CDR3 bases: TGTGCCATCAGTGAGCCTTGGACAGGGAAAGGCGTGGGTATTCAGCCCCAGCATTTT. Amino acids: CAISEPWTGKGVGIQPQHF.

The chain uses TRBV12-1 and TRBJ2-7; the table assigns TRBD1, which was not confirmed against the DNA. TRBV12-1 is a pseudogene locus. The CDR3 consists of 18 residues. The CDR3 is CASSCAGTLPGVTYEQYF. The CDR3 nucleotides read TGTGCCAGCAGCTGCGCCGGGACACTCCCCGGGGTTACCTACGAGCAGTACTTC.

This clone appeared once. The chain links TRBV29-1 to TRBJ2-3, with D perhaps matching TRBD2 (6 bases). This CDR3 is built from 14 residues. V lost 6 bases to trimming and J lost 6 bases, with 19 bases between them. Germline V CDR1 and CDR2: SQVTM, ANQGSEA. CDR3 DNA sequence: TGCAGCGTGACCCCCATCGGGAGAGTCGATACGCAGTATTTT. Residues: CSVTPIGRVDTQYF.

The genes are TRBV5-1 and TRBJ2-6; 7 bases align to TRBD1. The V gene end was trimmed by 4 bases and the J gene end by 4 bases; junction bases not matched to a gene: 5. The CDR3 runs to 15 residues. Germline V gene sequence: CDR1 SGHRS, CDR2 YFSETQ. The CDR3 is CASSHTGAGANVLTF. In nucleotides, the CDR3 is TGCGCCAGCAGCCATACAGGGGCCGGGGCCAACGTCCTGACTTTC.

The chain uses TRBV5-1 and TRBJ2-7; unclear D gene. Germline V gene data show CDR1 as SGHRS and CDR2 as YFSETQ. The CDR3 sequence is 13 residues long. Trimming took off 5 bases at V and 1 base at J, with 10 bases between the two ends. The CDR3 here is CASRSIGSYEQYF. For the CDR3, the DNA is TGCGCCAGCAGAAGCATCGGGTCCTACGAGCAGTACTTC.

J is TRBJ2-3 and V is TRBV5-4; D is perhaps TRBD1 (6 bases). This CDR3 contains 15 residues. V lost 0 bases and J lost 5, with 13 bases in between. Germline loops: CDR1 SGHNT, CDR2 YYREEE (reference sequence). The DNA of the CDR3 is TGTGCCAGCAGCTTGGCCGCAGGGGTTCAAGATACGCAGTATTTT. Residues: CASSLAAGVQDTQYF.

This clone appeared once. The genes are TRBV27 and TRBJ1-6; unclear D gene. CDR1 and CDR2 from the germline V gene are MNHEY and SMNVEV (reference sequence). V was clipped by 10 bases and J by 10 bases, with 14 bases between them. There are 12 residues in the CDR3. The CDR3 sequence is CATRRVGSPLHF. CDR3 sequence (DNA): TGTGCCACCCGCCGGGTCGGGTCACCCCTCCACTTT.

This chain joins TRBV6-5 and TRBJ1-5; D call uncertain. V shed 0 bases and J shed 7 bases, with 7 bases lying between them. Germline CDR1 is MNHEY and CDR2 is SVGAGI. The CDR3 covers 13 residues. The DNA for the CDR3 is TGTGCCAGCAGTTACTCGGGTGCCCAGCCCCAGCATTTT. Protein product: CASSYSGAQPQHF.

The V gene is TRBV10-1, the J gene TRBJ2-7; D gene ambiguous. The CDR3 length is 13 residues. V gave up 2 bases and J gave up 2 bases, with 7 bases separating them. Germline V gives CDR1 WNHNN, CDR2 SYGVQD (reference sequence). CDR3 DNA: TGCGCCAGCAGTGAGCCGGAAACCTACGAGCAGTACTTC. This encodes CASSEPETYEQYF.

This clone showed up just once. This chain links TRBV5-1 with TRBJ2-3; 11 bases agree with TRBD2. J lost 4 bases, V lost 0 bases, and 7 bases had no gene match. Germline V CDR1 and CDR2: SGHRS, YFSETQ. This CDR3 spans 17 amino acids. The CDR3 sequence is CASSLEASGGSPDTQYF. Written as DNA, the CDR3 is TGCGCCAGCAGCTTGGAGGCTAGCGGGGGGTCGCCAGATACGCAGTATTTT.

The rearrangement uses TRBV7-8 and TRBJ2-1; 10 bases align to TRBD2. Germline values: CDR1 SGHVS, CDR2 FQNEAQ. Trimming at V came to 0 bases and at J to 5 bases, leaving 1 base not matched to a gene. CDR3 size: 15 residues. The CDR3, as DNA: TGTGCCAGCAGCTTAGCCCTAGCGGGGGACAATGAGCAGTTCTTC. Translated, it gives CASSLALAGDNEQFF.

The J gene is TRBJ2-1, the V gene TRBV18; TRBD1 or TRBD2 may be the D gene (10 bases each). Germline-derived CDR1 and CDR2 are KGHSH and LQKENI. V was cut by 5 bases and J by 4 bases, with 27 bases left in between. The CDR3 has 19 residues. CDR3 in DNA: TGTGCCAGCTCAAGACAGGGGGCTAGCGGGAGTCCCCTGTACAATGAGCAGTTCTTC. Translated, it gives CASSRQGASGSPLYNEQFF.

The CDR3 is CASSQGVGVSYYGYTF. DNA of the CDR3: TGCGCCAGCAGCCAAGGGGTTGGGGTCAGCTACTATGGCTACACCTTC. The genes are TRBV4-3 and TRBJ1-2; unclear D gene. The CDR3 totals 16 residues. Trimming removed 1 base from V and 3 bases from J, with 15 bases in between. Per germline, CDR1 LGHNA and CDR2 YSLEER.

The chain combines TRBV11-3 with TRBJ1-1; D not resolved. The CDR3 sequence is 14 residues long. Germline V CDR1 and CDR2: SGHNT, YENEEA. Trimming pared 5 bases from V and 5 bases from J, leaving 15 bases between. The CDR3 is CASSPTADRTEAFF. CDR3 nucleotide sequence: TGTGCCAGCAGCCCAACGGCGGATCGGACTGAAGCTTTCTTT.

The chain uses TRBV4-2 and TRBJ1-1, with 8 bases fitting TRBD1. With V trimmed by 0 bases and J by 11 bases, 11 bases remained unmatched. The CDR3 sequence is 15 residues long. Per germline, CDR1 LGHNA and CDR2 YNFKEQ. The CDR3 DNA reads TGTGCCAGCAGCCAAGATTTTCAGGGGGCGCGAACGGCTTTCTTT. Protein: CASSQDFQGARTAFF.

This clone was recorded a few times. The V and J genes are TRBV7-2 and TRBJ2-1, with D tentatively TRBD2 (6 bases). Trimming cost V 3 bases and J 12 bases, with 9 bases left between them. The CDR3 consists of 11 residues. Germline CDR1 SGHTA, CDR2 FQGNSA. The CDR3 sequence: CASSFGTVQFF. CDR3 nucleotide sequence: TGTGCCAGCAGCTTCGGGACTGTGCAGTTCTTC.

The J gene is TRBJ2-7, the V gene TRBV4-1, with D possibly being TRBD1 or TRBD2 (5 bases each). The germline gives CDR1 MGHRA, CDR2 YSYEKL. The ends were cut back, 3 bases at V and 4 bases at J, with 16 bases in the middle. The CDR3 is 15 residues long. This CDR3 reads CASSQRAGYLYEQYF. DNA of the CDR3: TGCGCCAGCAGCCAGCGGGCAGGGTATCTGTACGAGCAGTACTTC.